A selection of T cell receptor beta chains follows, all from one sample in a study of cytomegalovirus exposure and HLA in healthy donors. Assay used: immunoSEQ multiplex PCR; TCRdb lists only in-frame clones, some missing. Among 130,000 or so clones listed, roughly 74% were seen once. Sequenced sample: PBMCs. These receptors were obtained from a middle-aged man in good health and CMV-seronegative. Both conserved end residues are part of each CDR3. A D gene is named only where the DNA matches it firmly. Expanded clones are given a class, and other clones once, few, many or no size at all.

j_call | v_call | clone_size | d_call | cdr3_nt | cdr3_aa
TRBJ1-2 | TRBV19 | . | . | TGTGCCAGTAGTATAACAGGCAATAACTATGGCTACACCTTC | CASSITGNNYGYTF
TRBJ1-1 | TRBV28 | . | TRBD1 | TGTGCCAGCAGTTTGACAGGGGGGCCGAACACTGAAGCTTTCTTT | CASSLTGGPNTEAFF
TRBJ1-2 | TRBV6-5 | . | TRBD1 | TGTGCCAGCAGGTCGACAGGGTCCAGAAACTATGGCTACACCTTC | CASRSTGSRNYGYTF
TRBJ1-6 | TRBV2 | once | TRBD1 | TGTGCCAGCAGGGATTGGACAGGGAGAGATTCACCCCTCCACTTT | CASRDWTGRDSPLHF
TRBJ2-7 | TRBV5-4 | . | TRBD1 | TGTGCCAGCAGCTTGTCGGGACAGGACTACGAGCAGTACTTC | CASSLSGQDYEQYF
TRBJ2-2 | TRBV19 | . | TRBD1 | TGTGCCAGTAGTAGGGGACAGGGGGCAGGCCCCGGGGAGCTGTTTTTT | CASSRGQGAGPGELFF
TRBJ1-2 | TRBV6-5 | . | . | TGTGCCAGCAGTAAGACGCAGGGGAGCTATGGCTACACCTTC | CASSKTQGSYGYTF
TRBJ1-1 | TRBV2 | . | TRBD1 | TGTGCCAGTAAGGACAGGGAATGTGAAGCTTTCTTT | CASKDRECEAFF
TRBJ2-3 | TRBV9 | . | TRBD2 | TGTGCCAGCAGCGTAGGTGCGGGGGGCTACACAGATACGCAGTATTTT | CASSVGAGGYTDTQYF
TRBJ1-2 | TRBV19 | once | TRBD1 | TGTGCCAGTAGTATATCCGGGAAGGCAGGGGGCCACTATGGCTACACCTTC | CASSISGKAGGHYGYTF
TRBJ1-2 | TRBV6-1 | . | TRBD1 | TGTGCCAGCAGTCGGGACAGGGTGAACTATGGCTACACCTTC | CASSRDRVNYGYTF
TRBJ2-7 | TRBV27 | once | TRBD1 | TGTGCCAGCAGTCTGGGCGGAGGACAGGGGTTCAACGAGCAGTACTTC | CASSLGGGQGFNEQYF
TRBJ2-2 | TRBV7-6 | . | . | TGTGCCAGCAGCTTAGCAGGGGAACTGTTTTTT | CASSLAGELFF
TRBJ1-1 | TRBV9 | . | TRBD1 | TGTGCCAGCAGCCCACGAACAGGGGGTAACACTGAAGCTTTCTTT | CASSPRTGGNTEAFF
TRBJ2-2 | TRBV5-1 | . | . | TGCGCCAGCAGCTTGGCCACGGCCCTAGGCGGGGAGCTGTTTTTT | CASSLATALGGELFF
TRBJ1-5 | TRBV7-2 | . | . | TGTGCCAGCAGCTTAGCGCAGGGGACCGAGAGCAATCAGCCCCAGCATTTT | CASSLAQGTESNQPQHF
TRBJ1-5 | TRBV19 | . | . | TGTGCCAGTAGTATACTCTCAGGGGAGGGTAGCAATCAGCCCCAGCATTTT | CASSILSGEGSNQPQHF
TRBJ2-5 | TRBV4-2 | . | . | TGTGCCAGCAGCCATCGAGAGACCCAGTACTTC | CASSHRETQYF